This T cell receptor beta chain originates from a study of T cells after yellow fever vaccination. TCRdb re-called the 5' RACE reads through MiXCR, storing one row per CDR3 protein. In the table there are about 340,000 distinct CDR3 sequences, about an eighth of which are singletons. This clonotype showed up many times. Germline trimming cut 0 bases from V and 7 bases from J; bases unmatched to any gene: 6. This CDR3 is 16 amino acids long. CDR1 is LGHNA, CDR2 YSLEER, per germline. The sequenced sample was CD4+ T cells sorted from PBMCs, obtained 15 days after the yellow fever booster vaccination. The TCR originated in a man between 18 and 35 years old who received the YFV17D yellow fever vaccine. This chain joins TRBV4-3 and TRBJ1-6, with 7 positions matching TRBD1. The DNA of the CDR3 is TGCGCCAGCAGCCAAGATCCTGGCAGGGGGAATTCACCCCTCCACTTT. This encodes CASSQDPGRGNSPLHF.